The 20 T cell receptor beta chains given below trace back to one sample, sequenced in a study of blood T cell repertoires in COVID-19. Clones were sequenced by immunoSEQ multiplex PCR, and TCRdb holds only the in-frame ones, with some missing. The sample records approximately 350,000 clones, around 86% being singletons. Source material: peripheral blood. The receptors here all came from a woman in her 50s with COVID-19, enrolled during active disease.

This clone occurred once. The germline gene is not matched at one end of the junction; a read error may be the cause. The V and J genes are TRBV27 and TRBJ2-7; a possible D gene is TRBD1 (6 bases). CDR1 and CDR2 (germline): MNHEY, SMNVEV (reference sequence). CDR3 length equals 15 residues. This chain's CDR3 is CASNLVLGATDEQYF. The CDR3 DNA reads TGTGCCAGCAATTTAGTACTGGGGGCCACGGACGAGCAGTACTTC.

The V and J genes are TRBV6-4 and TRBJ1-4; D is unresolved. Trimming stripped 2 bases from V and 5 bases from J, with 3 bases between. CDR3 length: 12 residues. CDR1 is MRHNA, CDR2 SNTAGT, per germline. The CDR3 spells CASSDRNEKLFF. CDR3 nucleotides: TGTGCCAGCAGTGACCGGAATGAAAAACTGTTTTTT.

The CDR3: CARNRLAGGPGEQFF. Written as DNA, the CDR3 is TGTGCGAGAAATCGACTAGCGGGAGGGCCGGGTGAGCAGTTCTTC. The chain carries TRBV30 and TRBJ2-1, with 14 bases lining up with TRBD2. There are 15 residues in the CDR3. The germline V gene has CDR1 GTSNPN and CDR2 SVGIG (reference sequence).

The V gene is TRBV30, the J gene TRBJ1-6; no definite D call. Trimming took off 4 bases at V and 0 bases at J, with 13 bases between the two ends. The CDR3 loop spans 16 amino acids. Germline lookup yields CDR1 GTSNPN and CDR2 SVGIG (reference sequence). The CDR3 bases are TGTGCCTGGACCCCCAGAGGGAGCTCCTATAATTCACCCCTCCACTTT. Its translation: CAWTPRGSSYNSPLHF.

The chain joins TRBV11-3 to TRBJ2-7, with TRBD2 identical over 7 bases. With 8 bases clipped from V and 3 bases from J, the junction kept 1 base outside the gene matches. Germline V gene sequence: CDR1 SGHNT, CDR2 YENEEA. The CDR3 consists of 11 residues. The DNA for the CDR3 is TGTGCCAGCGGACTAGTCTACGAGCAGTACTTC. Its protein product is CASGLVYEQYF. The variable domain in full, completed from reference TRBV11-3 and TRBJ2-7, reads EAGVVQSPRYKIIEKKQPVAFWCNPISGHNTLYWYLQNLGQGPELLIRYENEEAVDDSQLPKDRFSAERLKGVDSTLKIQPAELGDSAVYLCASGLVYEQYFGPGTRLTVT.

V is TRBV6-4 and J is TRBJ1-2, with 9 bases aligning to TRBD1. This CDR3 has 13 amino acids. In germline, CDR1 is MRHNA, CDR2 SNTAGT. V was pared by 8 bases and J by 4 bases, with 5 bases of the junction left unmatched. CDR3 sequence: CASRQGVGYGYTF. The CDR3 DNA sequence: TGTGCCAGCCGACAGGGGGTCGGCTATGGCTACACCTTC.

The chain combines TRBV5-1 with TRBJ1-1; 10 bases match TRBD1. V trimming: 4 bases; J trimming: 6 bases; junction bases outside the gene matches: 6. Germline V gene lookup returns CDR1 SGHRS and CDR2 YFSETQ. The CDR3 extends over 14 amino acids. CDR3 loop: CASSPGTGVAEAFF. The DNA for the CDR3 is TGCGCCAGCAGCCCCGGGACAGGGGTGGCTGAAGCTTTCTTT.

This rearrangement joins TRBV11-2 to TRBJ2-4, with 7 bases identical to TRBD1. This CDR3 has 16 amino acids. The J segment lost 0 bases and the V segment lost 6 bases, leaving 8 bases of the junction unmatched. In germline, CDR1 is SGHAT, CDR2 FQNNGV. In nucleotides, the CDR3 is TGTGCCAGCAGACCTACAGGGGCCTTAGCCAAAAACATTCAGTACTTC. As protein: CASRPTGALAKNIQYF.

V is TRBV7-2 and J is TRBJ2-2; 8 bases match TRBD2. Germline lookup yields CDR1 SGHTA and CDR2 FQGNSA. With 7 bases clipped from V and 2 bases from J, the junction kept 9 bases outside the gene matches. The length of the CDR3 is 16 residues. The CDR3 sequence is CASNRGGGGNTGELFF. Here the CDR3 DNA reads TGTGCCAGCAACCGGGGGGGCGGGGGCAACACCGGGGAGCTGTTTTTT.

Comment on this clone: The same CDR3 is also encoded by other DNA sequences in this sample. The V and J genes are TRBV18 and TRBJ1-2; perhaps TRBD1 as D (5 bases). CDR1 and CDR2 (germline): KGHSH, LQKENI. The V end lost 3 bases, the J end lost 0 bases, and 8 bases lay between the germline ends. CDR3 length: 14 amino acids. The CDR3 sequence: CASSPDSSNYGYTF. The CDR3 DNA sequence: TGTGCCAGCTCACCCGACAGTTCTAACTATGGCTACACCTTC.

The CDR3 sequence is CASSQQAREKLFF. For the CDR3, the DNA is TGTGCCAGCAGCCAGCAGGCCCGTGAAAAACTGTTTTTT. This chain connects TRBV14 to TRBJ1-4; D uncertain. This CDR3 region has 13 residues. The ends were cut back, 3 bases at V and 7 bases at J, with 9 bases in the middle. Germline V gene data show CDR1 as SGHDN and CDR2 as FVKESK. Full variable domain (remainder filled in from reference TRBV14 and TRBJ1-4): EAGVTQFPSHSVIEKGQTVTLRCDPISGHDNLYWYRRVMGKEIKFLLHFVKESKQDESGMPNNRFLAERTGGTYSTLKVQPAELEDSGVYFCASSQQAREKLFFGSGTQLSVL.

J is TRBJ2-1 and V is TRBV24-1; 9 bases line up with TRBD1. Germline V gene data show CDR1 as KGHDR and CDR2 as SFDVKD. V gave up 1 base and J gave up 5 bases; unmatched junction bases: 5. This CDR3 region has 16 residues. CDR3 sequence (DNA): TGTGCCACCAGTGATTTTCCCGGGACAGGGAACAATGAGCAGTTCTTC. This translates into CATSDFPGTGNNEQFF.

The chain links TRBV15 to TRBJ2-3, with 8 bases lining up with TRBD2. V was pared by 1 base and J by 0 bases, with 15 bases of the junction left unmatched. The CDR3 runs to 20 residues. Germline lookup yields CDR1 LNHNV and CDR2 YYDKDF (reference sequence). CDR3 loop: CATSRGGSGMGTASTDTQYF. CDR3 in DNA: TGTGCCACCAGCAGAGGGGGTAGCGGGATGGGAACAGCTAGCACAGATACGCAGTATTTT.

The chain combines TRBV4-2 with TRBJ2-3; TRBD2 agrees at 11 bases. This CDR3 has 17 residues. V gave up 0 bases and J gave up 5 bases; unmatched junction bases: 7. Per germline, CDR1 LGHNA and CDR2 YNFKEQ. The CDR3 bases are TGTGCCAGCAGCCAAGATCTTCCAGGACTAGCGGGAGATACGCAGTATTTT. It yields the protein CASSQDLPGLAGDTQYF.

J is TRBJ1-3 and V is TRBV18; 7 bases agree with TRBD1. The CDR3 has 16 residues. CDR1 is KGHSH, CDR2 LQKENI, per germline. V lost 0 bases and J lost 0; bases outside the gene matches: 2. The CDR3 nucleotides are TGTGCCAGCTCACCACCAGGACAGGTCTCTGGAAACACCATATATTTT. Translation: CASSPPGQVSGNTIYF.

The V call is TRBV13, the J call TRBJ2-4, with D maybe TRBD1 (6 bases). Germline assignment: CDR1 PRHDT and CDR2 FYEKMQ (reference sequence). Trimming left V 4 bases short and J 8 bases short, with 15 bases between. The CDR3 has 14 amino acids. The CDR3 reads CASSSRDTHYIQYF. The DNA of the CDR3 is TGTGCCAGCAGCTCCCGGGACACGCACTACATTCAGTACTTC.

J is TRBJ2-5 and V is TRBV6-2 or TRBV6-3, with TRBD2 matching 11 bases. The J segment lost 4 bases and the V segment lost 2 bases, leaving 9 bases of the junction unmatched. The CDR3 covers 17 residues. CDR1 is MNHEY and CDR2 is SVGEGT in the germline V gene. The CDR3 loop reads CASSYAQLAGELETQYF. Written as DNA, the CDR3 is TGTGCCAGCAGTTACGCCCAACTAGCGGGAGAGCTAGAGACCCAGTACTTC.

There are many counts of this clone. The rearrangement joins TRBV27 to TRBJ2-7; 8 positions agree with TRBD2. The germline V gene has CDR1 MNHEY and CDR2 SMNVEV (reference sequence). With V trimmed by 3 bases and J by 2 bases, 3 bases remained unmatched. The CDR3 is 14 residues long. In DNA, the CDR3 is TGTGCCAGCAGTTTCCGAGCGGGAGCCTACGAGCAGTACTTC. Amino acid sequence: CASSFRAGAYEQYF.

This clone was observed once. J is TRBJ2-7 and V is TRBV19, with TRBD1 matching over 8 bases. Looked up from germline, CDR1 is LNHDA and CDR2 is SQIVND (reference sequence). J was trimmed by 4 bases and V by 5 bases; bases with no gene match: 7. CDR3 length: 14 amino acids. CDR3 amino acids: CASSAGQGTYEQYF. As DNA, the CDR3 is TGTGCCAGTAGTGCAGGACAGGGTACGTACGAGCAGTACTTC.

This clone occurred once. The V and J genes are TRBV7-9 and TRBJ2-5; possibly TRBD1 for D (5 bases). Per the germline V gene, CDR1 is SEHNR and CDR2 is FQNEAQ (reference sequence). V was cut by 1 base and J by 5 bases, with 11 bases left in between. The CDR3 is made up of 14 amino acids. CDR3 loop: CASSLVSGAETQYF. Written as DNA, the CDR3 is TGTGCCAGCAGCTTAGTCTCTGGGGCGGAGACCCAGTACTTC.